This passage covers 2 T cell receptor beta chains from one sample sequenced in a study of T cell responses to AZD1222 COVID-19 vaccine. TCRdb keeps only in-frame clones here, not all; method: immunoSEQ multiplex PCR. Of about 94,000 clones in the sample, around 85% are singletons; the top ten hold roughly 4.7%. The sample was peripheral blood, taken 28 days after the second AZD1222 dose. The receptors come from an adult who received the AZD1222 COVID-19 vaccine.

The gene calls are TRBV12-3 or TRBV12-4 and TRBJ2-2; no firm D call. V was trimmed by 4 bases and J by 3 bases, leaving 6 bases between them. The CDR3 contains 13 residues. In nucleotides, the CDR3 is TGTGCCAGCAGTTCCCTAGACACCGGGGAGCTGTTTTTT. It specifies CASSSLDTGELFF.

This chain connects TRBV7-6 to TRBJ2-2; D perhaps matches TRBD1 (6 bases). Trimming left V 3 bases short and J 5 bases short, with 19 bases between. CDR3 size: 17 residues. Germline V lookup: CDR1 SGHVS, CDR2 FNYEAQ. CDR3 region: CASSLGVGDILTGELFF. CDR3 nucleotide sequence: TGTGCCAGCAGCTTGGGGGTCGGGGACATCCTAACCGGGGAGCTGTTTTTT.